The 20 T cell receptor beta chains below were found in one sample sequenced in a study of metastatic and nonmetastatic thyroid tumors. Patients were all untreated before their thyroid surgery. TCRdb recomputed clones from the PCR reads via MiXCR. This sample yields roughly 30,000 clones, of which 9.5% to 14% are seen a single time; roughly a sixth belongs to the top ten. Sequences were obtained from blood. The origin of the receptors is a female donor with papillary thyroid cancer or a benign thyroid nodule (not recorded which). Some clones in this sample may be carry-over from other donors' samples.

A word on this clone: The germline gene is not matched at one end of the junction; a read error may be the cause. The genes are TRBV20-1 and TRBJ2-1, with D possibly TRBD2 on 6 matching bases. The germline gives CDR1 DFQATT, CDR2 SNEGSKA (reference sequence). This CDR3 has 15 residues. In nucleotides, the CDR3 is TGCAGTGTTAGATTCCGAGCTTCGATGGGGGGTGAGCAGTTCTTC. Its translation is CSVRFRASMGGEQFF.

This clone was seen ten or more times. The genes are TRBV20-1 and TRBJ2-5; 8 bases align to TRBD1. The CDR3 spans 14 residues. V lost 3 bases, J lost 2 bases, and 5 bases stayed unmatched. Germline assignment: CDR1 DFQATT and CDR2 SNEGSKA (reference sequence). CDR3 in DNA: TGCAGTGCTAGGACCGGGACAGGTCAAGAGACCCAGTACTTC. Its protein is CSARTGTGQETQYF.

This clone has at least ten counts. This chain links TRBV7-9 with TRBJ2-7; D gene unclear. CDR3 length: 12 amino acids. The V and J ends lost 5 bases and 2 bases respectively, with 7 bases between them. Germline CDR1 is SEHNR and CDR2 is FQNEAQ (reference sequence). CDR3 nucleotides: TGTGCCAGCAGCCCCGTGGCCTACGAGCAGTACTTC. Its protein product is CASSPVAYEQYF.

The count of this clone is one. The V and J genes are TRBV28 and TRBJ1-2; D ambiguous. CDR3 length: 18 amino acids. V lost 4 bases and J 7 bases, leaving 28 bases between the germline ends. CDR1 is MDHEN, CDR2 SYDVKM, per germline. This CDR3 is CASSSWVWPWARRGGYTF. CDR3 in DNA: TGTGCCAGCAGTTCCTGGGTGTGGCCGTGGGCCAGGCGAGGTGGCTACACCTTC.

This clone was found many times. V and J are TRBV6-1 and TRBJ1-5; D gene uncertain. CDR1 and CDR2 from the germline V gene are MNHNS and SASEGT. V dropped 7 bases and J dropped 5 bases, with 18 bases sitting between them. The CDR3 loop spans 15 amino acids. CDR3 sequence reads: CASTPLWGEDQPQHF. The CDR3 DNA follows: TGTGCCAGCACCCCCCTCTGGGGAGAGGATCAGCCCCAGCATTTT.

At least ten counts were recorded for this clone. DNA for the CDR3: TGTGCCAGCAGCCGGGGACAGGGAGGCGAGACCCAGTACTTC. Its translation is CASSRGQGGETQYF. J is TRBJ2-5 and V is TRBV6-1, with 9 bases lining up with TRBD1. The length of the CDR3 is 14 residues. Losses at the gene ends were 6 bases for V and 5 bases for J; bases not matched to a gene: 7. The germline gives CDR1 MNHNS, CDR2 SASEGT.

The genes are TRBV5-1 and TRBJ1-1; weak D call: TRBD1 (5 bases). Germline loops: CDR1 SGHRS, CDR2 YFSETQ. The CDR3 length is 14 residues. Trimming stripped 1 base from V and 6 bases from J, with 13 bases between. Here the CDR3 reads CASSLSIRGAEAFF. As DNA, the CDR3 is TGCGCCAGCAGCTTGTCAATACGGGGGGCTGAAGCTTTCTTT.

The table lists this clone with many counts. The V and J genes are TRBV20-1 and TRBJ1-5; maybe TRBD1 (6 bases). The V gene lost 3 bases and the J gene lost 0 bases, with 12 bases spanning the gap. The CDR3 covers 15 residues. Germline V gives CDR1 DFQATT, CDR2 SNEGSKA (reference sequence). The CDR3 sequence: CSARGQPFSNQPQHF. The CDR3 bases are TGCAGTGCTAGGGGACAACCCTTTAGCAATCAGCCCCAGCATTTT.

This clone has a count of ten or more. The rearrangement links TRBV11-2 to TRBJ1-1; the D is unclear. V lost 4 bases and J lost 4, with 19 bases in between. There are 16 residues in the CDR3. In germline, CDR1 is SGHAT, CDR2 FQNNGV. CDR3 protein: CASSSDSMARSTEAFF. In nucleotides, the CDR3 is TGTGCCAGCAGCTCTGACTCTATGGCTAGAAGCACTGAAGCTTTCTTT.

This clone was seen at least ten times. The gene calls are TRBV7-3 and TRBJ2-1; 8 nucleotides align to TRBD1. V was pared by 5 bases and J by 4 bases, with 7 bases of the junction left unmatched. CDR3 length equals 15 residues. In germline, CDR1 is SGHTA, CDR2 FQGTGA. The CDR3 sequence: CASSPNRGAYNEQFF. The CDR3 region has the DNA TGTGCCAGCAGCCCCAACAGGGGGGCGTACAATGAGCAGTTCTTC.

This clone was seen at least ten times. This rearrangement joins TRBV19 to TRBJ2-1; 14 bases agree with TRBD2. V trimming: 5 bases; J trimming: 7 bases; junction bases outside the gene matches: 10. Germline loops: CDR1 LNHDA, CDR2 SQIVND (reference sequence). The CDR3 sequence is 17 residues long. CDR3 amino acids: CASSPRPGLAGENEQFF. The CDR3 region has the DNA TGTGCCAGTAGTCCCCGACCGGGACTAGCGGGAGAAAATGAGCAGTTCTTC.

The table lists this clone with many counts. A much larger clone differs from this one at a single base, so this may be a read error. The CDR3 reads CASSFFEMEDTGTQYF. CDR3 nucleotides: TGTGCCAGCAGCTTTTTTGAAATGGAGGACACAGGTACGCAGTATTTT. The chain couples TRBV11-3 to TRBJ2-3, with D possibly being TRBD1 or TRBD2 (5 bases each). The CDR3 is 16 amino acids. Germline lookup yields CDR1 SGHNT and CDR2 YENEEA. Drawing the rest from reference TRBV11-3 and TRBJ2-3, the complete variable domain is EAGVVQSPRYKIIEKKQPVAFWCNPISGHNTLYWYLQNLGQGPELLIRYENEEAVDDSQLPKDRFSAERLKGVDSTLKIQPAELGDSAVYLCASSFFEMEDTGTQYFGPGTRLTVL.

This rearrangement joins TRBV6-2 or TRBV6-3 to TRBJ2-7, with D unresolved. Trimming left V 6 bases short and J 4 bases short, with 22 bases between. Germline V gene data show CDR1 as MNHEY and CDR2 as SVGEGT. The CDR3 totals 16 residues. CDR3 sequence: CASSPSGTIFGYEQYF. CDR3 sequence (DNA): TGTGCCAGCAGCCCCTCTGGCACTATTTTCGGTTACGAGCAGTACTTC.

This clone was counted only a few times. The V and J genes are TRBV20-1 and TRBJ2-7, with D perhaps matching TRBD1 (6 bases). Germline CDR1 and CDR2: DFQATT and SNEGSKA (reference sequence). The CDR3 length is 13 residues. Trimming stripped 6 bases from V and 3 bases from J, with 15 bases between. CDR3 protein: CSAIGQTSYEQYF. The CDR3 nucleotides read TGCAGTGCCATAGGACAGACGAGCTACGAGCAGTACTTC.

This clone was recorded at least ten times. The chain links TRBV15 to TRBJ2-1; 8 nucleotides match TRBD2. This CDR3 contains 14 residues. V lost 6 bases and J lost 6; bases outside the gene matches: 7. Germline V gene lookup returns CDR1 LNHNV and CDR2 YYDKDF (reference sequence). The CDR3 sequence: CATSSGGMGNEQFF. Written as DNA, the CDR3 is TGTGCCACCAGTTCGGGAGGGATGGGCAATGAGCAGTTCTTC.

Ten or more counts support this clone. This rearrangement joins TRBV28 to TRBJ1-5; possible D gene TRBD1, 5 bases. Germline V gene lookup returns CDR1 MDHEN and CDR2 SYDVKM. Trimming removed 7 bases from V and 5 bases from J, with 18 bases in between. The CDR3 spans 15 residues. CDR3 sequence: CASTLEGLGDQPQHF. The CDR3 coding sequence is TGTGCCAGCACCCTGGAGGGACTCGGCGATCAGCCCCAGCATTTT.

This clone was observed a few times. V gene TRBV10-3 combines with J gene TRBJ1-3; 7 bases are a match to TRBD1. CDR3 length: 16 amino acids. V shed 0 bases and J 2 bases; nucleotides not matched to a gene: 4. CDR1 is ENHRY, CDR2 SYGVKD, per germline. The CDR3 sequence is CAISESEDRAGNTIYF. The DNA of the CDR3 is TGTGCCATCAGTGAGTCCGAAGACAGGGCTGGAAACACCATATATTTT.

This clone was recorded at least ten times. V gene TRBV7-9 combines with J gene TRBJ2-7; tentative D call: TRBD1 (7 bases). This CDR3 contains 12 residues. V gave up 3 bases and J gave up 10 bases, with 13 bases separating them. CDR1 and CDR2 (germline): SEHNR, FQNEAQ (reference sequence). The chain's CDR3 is CASSFSGGFQYF. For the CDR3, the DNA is TGTGCCAGCAGCTTCTCAGGGGGGTTCCAGTACTTC.

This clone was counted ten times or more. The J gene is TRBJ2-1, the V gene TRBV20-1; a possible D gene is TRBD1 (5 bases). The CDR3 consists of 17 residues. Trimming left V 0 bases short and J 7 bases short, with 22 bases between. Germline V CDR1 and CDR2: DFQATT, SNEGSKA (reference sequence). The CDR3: CSARERLGARAWNEQFF. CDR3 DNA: TGCAGTGCTAGAGAGCGTCTTGGGGCTAGAGCCTGGAATGAGCAGTTCTTC.

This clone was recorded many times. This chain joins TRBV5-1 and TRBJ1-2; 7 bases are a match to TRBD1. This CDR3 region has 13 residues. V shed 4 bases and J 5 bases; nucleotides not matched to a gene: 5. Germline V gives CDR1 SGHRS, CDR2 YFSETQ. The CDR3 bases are TGCGCCAGCAGCCTGGACAGGTCTTATGGCTACACCTTC. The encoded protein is CASSLDRSYGYTF.